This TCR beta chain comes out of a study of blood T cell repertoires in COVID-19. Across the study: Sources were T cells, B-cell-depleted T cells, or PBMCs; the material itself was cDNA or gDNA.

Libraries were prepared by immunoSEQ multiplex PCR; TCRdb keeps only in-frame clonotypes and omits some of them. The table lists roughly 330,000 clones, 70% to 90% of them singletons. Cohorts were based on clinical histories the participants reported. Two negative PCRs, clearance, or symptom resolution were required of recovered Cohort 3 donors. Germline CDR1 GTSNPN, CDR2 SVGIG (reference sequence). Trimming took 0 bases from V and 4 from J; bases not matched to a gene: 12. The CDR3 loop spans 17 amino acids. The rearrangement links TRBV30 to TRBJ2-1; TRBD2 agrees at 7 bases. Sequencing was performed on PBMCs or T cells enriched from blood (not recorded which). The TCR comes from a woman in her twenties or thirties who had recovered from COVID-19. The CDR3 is CAWSVLMGTTLYNEQFF. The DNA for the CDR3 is TGTGCCTGGAGTGTACTAATGGGGACTACCTTATACAATGAGCAGTTCTTC.